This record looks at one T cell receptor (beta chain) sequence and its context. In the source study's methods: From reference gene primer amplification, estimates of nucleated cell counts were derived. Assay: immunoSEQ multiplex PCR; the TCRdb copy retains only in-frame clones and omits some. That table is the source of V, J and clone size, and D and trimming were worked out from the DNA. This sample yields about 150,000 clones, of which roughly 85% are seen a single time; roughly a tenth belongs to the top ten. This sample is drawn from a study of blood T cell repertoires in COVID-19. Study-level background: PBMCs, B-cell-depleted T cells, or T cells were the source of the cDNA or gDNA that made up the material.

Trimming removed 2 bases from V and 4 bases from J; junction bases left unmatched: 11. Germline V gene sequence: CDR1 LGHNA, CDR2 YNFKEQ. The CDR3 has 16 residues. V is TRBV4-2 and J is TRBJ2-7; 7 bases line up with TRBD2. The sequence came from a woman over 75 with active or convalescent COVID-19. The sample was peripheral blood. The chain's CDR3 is CASSQSPGGDRYEQYF. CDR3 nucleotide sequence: TGTGCCAGCAGCCAAAGCCCTGGGGGGGACCGTTACGAGCAGTACTTC.